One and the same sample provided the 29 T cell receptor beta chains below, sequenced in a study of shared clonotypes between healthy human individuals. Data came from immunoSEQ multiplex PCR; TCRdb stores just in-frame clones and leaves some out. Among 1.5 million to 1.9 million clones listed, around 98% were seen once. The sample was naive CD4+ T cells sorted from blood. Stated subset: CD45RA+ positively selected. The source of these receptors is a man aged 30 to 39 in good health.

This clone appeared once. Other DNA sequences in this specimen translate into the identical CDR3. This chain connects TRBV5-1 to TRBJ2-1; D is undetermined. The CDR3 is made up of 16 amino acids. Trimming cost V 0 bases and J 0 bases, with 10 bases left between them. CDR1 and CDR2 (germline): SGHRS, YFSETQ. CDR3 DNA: TGCGCCAGCAGCTTGGTGGGCCTAAGCTCCTACAATGAGCAGTTCTTC. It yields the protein CASSLVGLSSYNEQFF. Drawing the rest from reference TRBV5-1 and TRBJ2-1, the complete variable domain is KAGVTQTPRYLIKTRGQQVTLSCSPISGHRSVSWYQQTPGQGLQFLFEYFSETQRNKGNFPGRFSGRQFSNSRSEMNVSTLELGDSALYLCASSLVGLSSYNEQFFGPGTRLTVL.

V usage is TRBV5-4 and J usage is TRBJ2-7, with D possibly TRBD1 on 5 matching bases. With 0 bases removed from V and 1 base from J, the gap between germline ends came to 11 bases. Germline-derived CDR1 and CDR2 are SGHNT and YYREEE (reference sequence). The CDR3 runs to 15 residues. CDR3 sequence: CASSLVFQGSYEQYF. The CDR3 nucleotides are TGTGCCAGCAGCTTGGTTTTTCAGGGTTCCTACGAGCAGTACTTC.

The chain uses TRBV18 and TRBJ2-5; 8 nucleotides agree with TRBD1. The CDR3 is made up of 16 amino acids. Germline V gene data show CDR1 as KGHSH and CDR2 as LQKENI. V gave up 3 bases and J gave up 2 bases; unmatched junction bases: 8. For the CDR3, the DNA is TGTGCCAGCTCACCGTTACCCGGGACAGGTCAAGAGACCCAGTACTTC. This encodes CASSPLPGTGQETQYF.

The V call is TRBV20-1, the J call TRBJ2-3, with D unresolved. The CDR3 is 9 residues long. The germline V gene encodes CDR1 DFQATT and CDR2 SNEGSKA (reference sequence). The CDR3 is CRMTDTQYF. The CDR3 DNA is TGCAGAATGACAGATACGCAGTATTTT.

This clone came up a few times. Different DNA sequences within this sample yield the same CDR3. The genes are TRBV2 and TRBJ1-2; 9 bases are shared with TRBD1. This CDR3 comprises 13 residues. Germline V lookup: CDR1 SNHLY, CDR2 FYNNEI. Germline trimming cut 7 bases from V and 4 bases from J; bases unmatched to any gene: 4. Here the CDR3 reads CASTAGQGYGYTF. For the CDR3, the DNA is TGTGCCAGCACTGCGGGACAGGGCTATGGCTACACCTTC.

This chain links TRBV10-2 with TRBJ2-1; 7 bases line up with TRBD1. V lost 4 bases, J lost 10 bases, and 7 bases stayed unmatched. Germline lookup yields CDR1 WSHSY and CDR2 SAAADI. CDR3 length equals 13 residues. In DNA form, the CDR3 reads TGCGCCAGCAGTGGGCCGGGACAGAGAGAGCAGTTCTTC. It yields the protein CASSGPGQREQFF.

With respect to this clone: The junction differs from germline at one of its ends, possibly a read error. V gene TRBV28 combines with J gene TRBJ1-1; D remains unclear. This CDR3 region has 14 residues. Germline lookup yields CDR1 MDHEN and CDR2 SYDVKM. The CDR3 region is CASSPLGVKTEAFF. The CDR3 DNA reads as TGTGCCAGCAGCCCTCTTGGGGTGAAGACTGAAGCTTTCTTT.

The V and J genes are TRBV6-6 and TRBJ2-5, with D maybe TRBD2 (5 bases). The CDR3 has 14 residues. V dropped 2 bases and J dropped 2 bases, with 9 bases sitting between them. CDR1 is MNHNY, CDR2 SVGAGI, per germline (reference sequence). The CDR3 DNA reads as TGTGCCAGCAGTTACCTCCGCGGGCAAGAGACCCAGTACTTC. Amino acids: CASSYLRGQETQYF.

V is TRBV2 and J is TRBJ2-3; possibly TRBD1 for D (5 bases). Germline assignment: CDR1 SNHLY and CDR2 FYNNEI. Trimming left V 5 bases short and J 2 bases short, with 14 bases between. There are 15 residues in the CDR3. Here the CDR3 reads CASSPGYPFTDTQYF. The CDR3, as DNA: TGTGCCAGCAGTCCAGGGTACCCCTTCACAGATACGCAGTATTTT.

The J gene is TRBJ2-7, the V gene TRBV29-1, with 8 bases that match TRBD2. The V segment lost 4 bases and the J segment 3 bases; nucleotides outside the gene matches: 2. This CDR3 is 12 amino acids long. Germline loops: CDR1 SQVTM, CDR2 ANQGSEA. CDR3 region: CSVALAGYEQYF. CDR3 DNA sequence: TGCAGCGTTGCTCTAGCGGGCTACGAGCAGTACTTC.

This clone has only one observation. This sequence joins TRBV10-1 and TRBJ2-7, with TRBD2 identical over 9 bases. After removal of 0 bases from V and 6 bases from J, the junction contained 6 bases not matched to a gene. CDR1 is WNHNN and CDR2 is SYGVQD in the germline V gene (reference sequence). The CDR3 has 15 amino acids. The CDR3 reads CASSESSSGSSEQYF. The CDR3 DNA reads TGCGCCAGCAGTGAGTCGAGTAGCGGGAGCTCCGAGCAGTACTTC.

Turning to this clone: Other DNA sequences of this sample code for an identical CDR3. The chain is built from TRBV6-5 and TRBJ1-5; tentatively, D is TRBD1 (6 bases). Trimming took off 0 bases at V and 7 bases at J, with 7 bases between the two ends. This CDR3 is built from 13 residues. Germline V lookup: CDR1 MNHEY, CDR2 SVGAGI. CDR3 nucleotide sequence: TGTGCCAGCAGTTACTCGAGGGGGCAGCCCCAGCATTTT. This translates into CASSYSRGQPQHF.

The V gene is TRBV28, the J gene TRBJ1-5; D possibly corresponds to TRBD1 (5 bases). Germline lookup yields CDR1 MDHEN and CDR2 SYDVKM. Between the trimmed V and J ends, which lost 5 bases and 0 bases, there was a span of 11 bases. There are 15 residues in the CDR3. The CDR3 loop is CASSGAGRSNQPQHF. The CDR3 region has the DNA TGTGCCAGCAGTGGGGCAGGGCGTAGCAATCAGCCCCAGCATTTT.

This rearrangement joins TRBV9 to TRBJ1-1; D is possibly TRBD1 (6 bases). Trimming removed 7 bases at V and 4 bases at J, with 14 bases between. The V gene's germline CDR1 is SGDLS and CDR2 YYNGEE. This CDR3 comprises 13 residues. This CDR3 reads CASGIGGGTEAFF. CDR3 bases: TGTGCCAGCGGTATAGGGGGAGGCACTGAAGCTTTCTTT. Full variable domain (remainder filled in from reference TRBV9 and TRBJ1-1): DSGVTQTPKHLITATGQRVTLRCSPRSGDLSVYWYQQSLDQGLQFLIQYYNGEERAKGNILERFSAQQFPDLHSELNLSSLELGDSALYFCASGIGGGTEAFFGQGTRLTVV.

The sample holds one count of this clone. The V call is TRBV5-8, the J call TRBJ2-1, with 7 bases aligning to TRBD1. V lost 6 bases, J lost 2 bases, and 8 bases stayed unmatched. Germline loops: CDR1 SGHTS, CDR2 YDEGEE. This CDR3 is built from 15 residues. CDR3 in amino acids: CASNRQGSAYNEQFF. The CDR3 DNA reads TGTGCCAGCAACCGACAGGGATCGGCCTACAATGAGCAGTTCTTC.

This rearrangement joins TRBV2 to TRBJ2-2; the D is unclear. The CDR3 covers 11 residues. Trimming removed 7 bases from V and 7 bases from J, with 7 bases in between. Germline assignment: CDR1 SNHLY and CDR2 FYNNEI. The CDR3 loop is CASTLGGELFF. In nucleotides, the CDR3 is TGTGCCAGCACCCTGGGCGGGGAGCTGTTTTTT.

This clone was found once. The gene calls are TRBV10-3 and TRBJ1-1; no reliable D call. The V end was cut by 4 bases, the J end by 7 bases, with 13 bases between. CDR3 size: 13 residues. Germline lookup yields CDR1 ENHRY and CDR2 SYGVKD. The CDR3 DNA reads TGTGCCATCAGTGGATCCGGTGGGGTTGAAGCTTTCTTT. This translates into CAISGSGGVEAFF.

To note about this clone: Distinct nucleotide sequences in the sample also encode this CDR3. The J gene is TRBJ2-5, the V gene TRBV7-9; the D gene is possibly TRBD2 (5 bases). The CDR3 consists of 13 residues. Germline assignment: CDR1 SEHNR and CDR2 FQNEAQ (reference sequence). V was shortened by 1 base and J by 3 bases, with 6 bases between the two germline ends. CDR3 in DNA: TGTGCCAGCAGCTTAGTCGGGGAAGAGACCCAGTACTTC. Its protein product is CASSLVGEETQYF.

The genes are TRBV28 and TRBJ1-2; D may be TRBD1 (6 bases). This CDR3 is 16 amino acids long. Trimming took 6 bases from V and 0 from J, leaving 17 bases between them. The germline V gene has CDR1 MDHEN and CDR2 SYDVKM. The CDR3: CASSQTRGGANYGYTF. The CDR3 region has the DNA TGTGCCAGCAGCCAAACCCGAGGGGGAGCTAACTATGGCTACACCTTC.

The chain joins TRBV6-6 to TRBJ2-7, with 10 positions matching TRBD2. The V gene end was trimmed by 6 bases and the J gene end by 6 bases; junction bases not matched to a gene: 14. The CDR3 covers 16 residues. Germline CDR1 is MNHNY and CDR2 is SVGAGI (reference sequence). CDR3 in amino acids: CASRIRLAGDTAEQYF. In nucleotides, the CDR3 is TGTGCCAGCAGAATCAGACTAGCGGGCGACACCGCCGAGCAGTACTTC.

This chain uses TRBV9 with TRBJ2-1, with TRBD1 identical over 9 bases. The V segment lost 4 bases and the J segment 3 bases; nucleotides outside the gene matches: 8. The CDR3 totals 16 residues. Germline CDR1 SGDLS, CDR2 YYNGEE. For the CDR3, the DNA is TGTGCCAGCAGCTCTAAGTGGGACAGGGACTACAATGAGCAGTTCTTC. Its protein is CASSSKWDRDYNEQFF.

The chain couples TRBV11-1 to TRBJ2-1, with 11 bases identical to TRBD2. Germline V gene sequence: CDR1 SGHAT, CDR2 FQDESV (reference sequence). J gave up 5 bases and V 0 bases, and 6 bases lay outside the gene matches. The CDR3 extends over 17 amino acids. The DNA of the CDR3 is TGTGCCAGCAGCTTAGCAAAACTAGCGGGAGCCAACAATGAGCAGTTCTTC. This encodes CASSLAKLAGANNEQFF.

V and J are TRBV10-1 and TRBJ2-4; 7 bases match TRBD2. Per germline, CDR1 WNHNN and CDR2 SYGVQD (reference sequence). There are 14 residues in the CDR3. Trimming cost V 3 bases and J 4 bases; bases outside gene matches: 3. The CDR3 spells CASSDGGRKNIQYF. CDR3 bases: TGCGCCAGCAGTGACGGCGGGAGAAAAAACATTCAGTACTTC.

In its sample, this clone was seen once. As DNA, the CDR3 is TGTGCCATCAGCGAACGCACTTCTAACGGCCCCGCTACGCAGTATTTT. This encodes CAISERTSNGPATQYF. The chain is built from TRBV10-3 and TRBJ2-3; D remains ambiguous. From germline, CDR1 is ENHRY and CDR2 SYGVKD. Trimming cost V 6 bases and J 8 bases, with 24 bases left between them. The CDR3 loop spans 16 amino acids.

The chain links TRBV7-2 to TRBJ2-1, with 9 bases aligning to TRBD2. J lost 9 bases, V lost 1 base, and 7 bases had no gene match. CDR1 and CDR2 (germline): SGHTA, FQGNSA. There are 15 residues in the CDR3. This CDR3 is CASSLELAGKSEQFF. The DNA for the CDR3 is TGTGCCAGCAGCTTAGAGCTAGCGGGAAAGAGTGAGCAGTTCTTC.

CDR3 DNA sequence: TGTGCCAGCAGCTCCTTAGGGCCGGGACAGGGACGTGTCGAGCAGTACTTC. It specifies CASSSLGPGQGRVEQYF. This chain joins TRBV7-3 and TRBJ2-7, with TRBD1 identical over 9 bases. J gave up 6 bases and V 4 bases, and 16 bases lay outside the gene matches. The CDR3 is 17 residues long. Germline V lookup: CDR1 SGHTA, CDR2 FQGTGA.

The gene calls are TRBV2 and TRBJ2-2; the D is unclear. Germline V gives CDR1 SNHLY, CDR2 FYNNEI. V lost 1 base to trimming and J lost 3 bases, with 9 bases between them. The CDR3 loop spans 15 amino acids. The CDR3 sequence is CASSEETSYTGELFF. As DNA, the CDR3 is TGTGCCAGCAGTGAAGAGACTTCTTACACCGGGGAGCTGTTTTTT.

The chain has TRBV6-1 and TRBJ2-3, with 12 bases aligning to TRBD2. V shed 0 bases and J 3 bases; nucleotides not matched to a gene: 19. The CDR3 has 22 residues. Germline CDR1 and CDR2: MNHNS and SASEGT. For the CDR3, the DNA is TGTGCCAGCAGTGAAGCGCAACAGGGGGCACTAGCGGGAGGAAGGGTAACAGATACGCAGTATTTT. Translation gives CASSEAQQGALAGGRVTDTQYF.

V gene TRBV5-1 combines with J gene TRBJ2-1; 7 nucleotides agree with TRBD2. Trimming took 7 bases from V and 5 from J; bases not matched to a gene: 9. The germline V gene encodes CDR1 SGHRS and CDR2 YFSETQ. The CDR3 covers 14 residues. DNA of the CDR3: TGCGCCAGCTACCGGGACTACCTAAACAATGAGCAGTTCTTC. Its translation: CASYRDYLNNEQFF. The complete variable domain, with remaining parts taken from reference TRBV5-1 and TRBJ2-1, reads KAGVTQTPRYLIKTRGQQVTLSCSPISGHRSVSWYQQTPGQGLQFLFEYFSETQRNKGNFPGRFSGRQFSNSRSEMNVSTLELGDSALYLCASYRDYLNNEQFFGPGTRLTVL.